A single T cell receptor (beta chain) is shown here with its context. As yet, its antigen is unknown. V shed 5 bases, J shed 3 bases, and the junction held 7 bases outside the gene matches. CDR1 is SQVTM, CDR2 ANQGSEA, per germline. The CDR3 has 13 residues. This entry is derived from a study of T cells in Graves' hyperthyroidism and ophthalmopathy. Whole-study findings and limits: Ophthalmopathy stood apart from stable hyperthyroidism in a 13 V-J model.

Amplified TCR beta CDR3 regions derived from RNA transcripts. HTBI primers drove first-round RT-PCR of the TCR CDR3. TCRdb recomputed calls from the multiplex PCR reads with MiXCR, one row per CDR3 protein. The sample contains roughly 500,000 distinct CDR3 sequences, roughly 45% of which appear only once. The V gene is TRBV29-1, the J gene TRBJ2-7; 7 bases are shared with TRBD2. This clonotype was sampled from an adult woman with Graves' disease, either hyperthyroidism or ophthalmopathy (not recorded which). Input material: peripheral blood or thyroid tissue (not recorded which). CDR3 in DNA: TGCAGCGTTTCCGGGGGGTTCCTCTACGAGCAGTACTTC. Translated: CSVSGGFLYEQYF.